These 12 T cell receptor beta chains originate from one sample sequenced in a study of blood T cell repertoires in COVID-19. Clones were read by immunoSEQ multiplex PCR, and TCRdb kept only the in-frame ones, dropping some. Of tens of thousands of clones detected, around 80% appear once; the ten largest clones hold roughly 19%. The specimen was peripheral blood. All receptors come from a human donor in a cohort sampled during active COVID-19.

This clone occurred once. The chain uses TRBV24-1 and TRBJ1-1; no clear D gene. Trimming took off 5 bases at V and 5 bases at J, with 11 bases between the two ends. From germline, CDR1 is KGHDR and CDR2 SFDVKD. The CDR3 runs to 13 residues. CDR3 amino acids: CATSAPSGTEAFF. The CDR3 DNA sequence: TGTGCCACCAGTGCACCCAGCGGGACTGAAGCTTTCTTT.

V usage is TRBV5-4 and J usage is TRBJ2-2; possible D gene TRBD2, 6 bases. The CDR3 spans 15 residues. The V and J ends lost 2 bases and 0 bases respectively, with 8 bases between them. Germline-derived CDR1 and CDR2 are SGHNT and YYREEE (reference sequence). The CDR3 DNA is TGTGCCAGCAGCTTTTCGGGGGCGAACACCGGGGAGCTGTTTTTT. It encodes CASSFSGANTGELFF.

The sample holds a few counts of this clone. V and J are TRBV7-9 and TRBJ1-3; D gene ambiguous. From germline, CDR1 is SEHNR and CDR2 FQNEAQ (reference sequence). The CDR3 length is 14 residues. V shed 1 base and J shed 0 bases, with 4 bases lying between them. The CDR3 region is CASSLVRSGNTIYF. For the CDR3, the DNA is TGTGCCAGCAGCTTAGTGCGCTCTGGAAACACCATATATTTT.

The genes are TRBV18 and TRBJ2-5, with a possible D match to TRBD1 (6 bases). This CDR3 has 14 residues. CDR1 and CDR2 (germline): KGHSH, LQKENI. Deletions cut 3 bases from V and 2 bases from J, with 10 bases between. The chain's CDR3 is CASSPGQFQETQYF. The CDR3 bases are TGTGCCAGCTCACCCGGACAGTTTCAAGAGACCCAGTACTTC.

V and J are TRBV9 and TRBJ2-7; D is undetermined. Trimming removed 0 bases at V and 2 bases at J, with 9 bases between. Looked up from germline, CDR1 is SGDLS and CDR2 is YYNGEE. There are 14 residues in the CDR3. For the CDR3, the DNA is TGTGCCAGCAGCGTAGCTAACCGTCCCTACGAGCAGTACTTC. Translation gives CASSVANRPYEQYF. The whole variable domain, filled in from reference TRBV9 and TRBJ2-7, reads DSGVTQTPKHLITATGQRVTLRCSPRSGDLSVYWYQQSLDQGLQFLIQYYNGEERAKGNILERFSAQQFPDLHSELNLSSLELGDSALYFCASSVANRPYEQYFGPGTRLTVT.

The chain has TRBV6-5 and TRBJ1-1; D unresolved. CDR1 MNHEY and CDR2 SVGAGI come from the germline V gene. Trimming took off 0 bases at V and 0 bases at J, with 5 bases between the two ends. This CDR3 is built from 14 residues. The CDR3 nucleotides are TGTGCCAGCAGTTACTCCGAGATGAACACTGAAGCTTTCTTT. Translating gives CASSYSEMNTEAFF.

This clone was counted between two and nine times. V usage is TRBV5-1 and J usage is TRBJ2-7, with 7 bases that match TRBD2. This CDR3 has 14 residues. From germline, CDR1 is SGHRS and CDR2 YFSETQ. V dropped 0 bases and J dropped 0; count of bases not matched to a gene: 0. CDR3 in DNA: TGCGCCAGCAGCTTGGGGACTAGCTCCTACGAGCAGTACTTC. Protein product: CASSLGTSSYEQYF.

This chain joins TRBV10-3 and TRBJ2-2, with 7 bases lining up with TRBD2. With 6 bases clipped from V and 6 bases from J, the junction kept 10 bases outside the gene matches. The CDR3 runs to 15 residues. Germline V gene data show CDR1 as ENHRY and CDR2 as SYGVKD. In nucleotides, the CDR3 is TGTGCCATCAGGAGGGGAGGGAGTGTCGCCGGGGAGCTGTTTTTT. Translated, it gives CAIRRGGSVAGELFF.

The chain carries TRBV27 and TRBJ1-1; 8 nucleotides align to TRBD1. Germline CDR1 is MNHEY and CDR2 is SMNVEV (reference sequence). Unmatched junction bases numbered 3, after V lost 8 bases and J lost 1 base. This CDR3 contains 13 residues. The CDR3 coding sequence is TGTGCCAGCTCGGGACAGGCGAACACTGAAGCTTTCTTT. Protein product: CASSGQANTEAFF.

The chain has TRBV28 and TRBJ1-1; D might be TRBD1 (6 bases). CDR1 is MDHEN and CDR2 is SYDVKM in the germline V gene. Trimming cost V 2 bases and J 2 bases, with 12 bases left between them. This CDR3 is built from 15 residues. The CDR3 DNA is TGTGCCAGCAGTTTAATATACAGGGCCAACACTGAAGCTTTCTTT. This codes for CASSLIYRANTEAFF.

CDR3 DNA sequence: TGTGCCAGCAGCCCCCGGACAGGGGTCTCCGAGCAGTACTTC. It codes for CASSPRTGVSEQYF. V and J are TRBV3-1 (or the pseudogene TRBV3-2) and TRBJ2-7; 9 nucleotides match TRBD1. CDR3 length: 14 residues. The junction had 7 bases not matched to a gene; V was cut back by 4 bases and J by 6 bases. The germline V gene has CDR1 LGHDT and CDR2 YNNKEL (reference sequence).

V and J are TRBV27 and TRBJ2-7; TRBD2 matches 10 bases. V dropped 3 bases and J dropped 6; count of bases not matched to a gene: 5. Germline V gene sequence: CDR1 MNHEY, CDR2 SMNVEV (reference sequence). This CDR3 region has 14 residues. The CDR3 DNA is TGTGCCAGCAGTTTGCTAGCGGGGGCCCGCGAGCAGTACTTC. Its protein product is CASSLLAGAREQYF.